This is a list of T cell receptor beta chains from one sample in a study of T cells in Graves' hyperthyroidism and ophthalmopathy. TCRdb reprocessed the multiplex PCR reads via MiXCR and lists one record per CDR3 protein. The repertoire consists of hundreds of thousands of distinct CDR3 sequences, with less than 25% occurring once and the leading ten covering approximately 49%. Source material: blood. The receptors here all came from a woman in her 70s with Graves' ophthalmopathy. Each CDR3 is given with its conserved first and last residue.

v_call: TRBV7-2
cdr3_aa: CASSSGQPISGNTIYF

v_call: TRBV27
cdr3_aa: CASKLSGGYEQYF

v_call: TRBV7-2
cdr3_aa: CASSLYRGQAGELFF

v_call: TRBV7-2
cdr3_aa: CASSLALAGGLNEQFF

v_call: TRBV20-1
cdr3_aa: CSAILKETQYF

v_call: TRBV18
cdr3_aa: CASSPTRLAGVNEQFF

v_call: TRBV2
cdr3_aa: CASSEGSGSRGKKTQYF

v_call: TRBV7-2
cdr3_aa: CASSRVSYEQYF

v_call: TRBV20-1
cdr3_aa: CSASRLASTLGHNEQFF

v_call: TRBV2
cdr3_aa: CASNRGGSGNTIYF

v_call: TRBV28
cdr3_aa: CASALGGSYTEAFF

v_call: TRBV20-1
cdr3_aa: CSARPSRDRGMGTEAFF

v_call: TRBV14
cdr3_aa: CASSQDSGLGELFF

v_call: TRBV27
cdr3_aa: CASSAGTGGHLLRGYTF

v_call: TRBV10-3
cdr3_aa: CAISESQGVVGKLFF

v_call: TRBV28
cdr3_aa: CASKGQGLFLNTEAFF

v_call: TRBV11-2
cdr3_aa: CASSLISRGAKQYF

v_call: TRBV5-5
cdr3_aa: CASSLRGADTEAFF

v_call: TRBV3-1
cdr3_aa: CASSQEPYVEQYF

v_call: TRBV2
cdr3_aa: CASRTDRASNTEAFF

v_call: TRBV12-3/TRBV12-4
cdr3_aa: CASSFSGSNEQFF

v_call: TRBV5-5
cdr3_aa: CASTATGSYNEQFF

v_call: TRBV5-1
cdr3_aa: CASSLVNSYNEQFF

v_call: TRBV9
cdr3_aa: CASSTRHTDTQYF

v_call: TRBV9
cdr3_aa: CASSVAEGTQYF

v_call: TRBV3-1
cdr3_aa: CASSPTGTLTGELFF

v_call: TRBV5-1
cdr3_aa: CASSARGERSPLHF

v_call: TRBV6-1
cdr3_aa: CASRDIGETQYF

v_call: TRBV7-2
cdr3_aa: CASSSRTENYGYTF

v_call: TRBV27
cdr3_aa: CASSLRLAGTDTQYF

v_call: TRBV25-1
cdr3_aa: CASSELGLAGGRQETQYF

v_call: TRBV3-1
cdr3_aa: CASSQDSARGVETQYF

v_call: TRBV7-9
cdr3_aa: CASSLRGTNTQYF

v_call: TRBV24-1
cdr3_aa: CATSDPAGTGKDIQYF

v_call: TRBV7-9
cdr3_aa: CASSLPLSAGSSETQYF

v_call: TRBV7-3
cdr3_aa: CASSLKAGSEQYF

v_call: TRBV6-1
cdr3_aa: CASSEWRTGRSGNTIYF

v_call: TRBV5-1
cdr3_aa: CASSLEVNRGRETQYF

v_call: TRBV9
cdr3_aa: CASSVAASSYEQYF

v_call: TRBV30
cdr3_aa: CAWSVGGEGEQYF

v_call: TRBV27
cdr3_aa: CASSDGYEQHF

v_call: TRBV6-1
cdr3_aa: CASGPIRDTDYGYTF

v_call: TRBV13
cdr3_aa: CASSLTGMGTEAFF

v_call: TRBV11-2
cdr3_aa: CASSYRTGREKLFF

v_call: TRBV7-6
cdr3_aa: CASSPEGRLWKQYF

v_call: TRBV27
cdr3_aa: CASSSGQGGYNEQFF

v_call: TRBV28
cdr3_aa: CASSTQETQYF

v_call: TRBV20-1
cdr3_aa: CSARTGGKSEQYF